The entry that follows covers one T cell receptor beta chain sequence. The source of the sample is a study of CD8 T cells in Susac syndrome. On the study more broadly: Active disease was present in six of the sequenced Susac syndrome patients, whereas roughly 8 of them were in remission.

The CDR3 consists of 15 residues. V shed 7 bases and J shed 0 bases, with 10 bases lying between them. The germline V gene encodes CDR1 LGHDT and CDR2 YNNKEL (reference sequence). RNA was extracted with the RNeasy kit, and a quantity of about 0.45 to 1 ug was reverse transcribed using random hexamers. MiXCR, run by TCRdb on the immunoSEQ multiplex PCR reads, gives a single entry per CDR3 protein. The table lists about 140,000 distinct CDR3 sequences, 90% to 96% of them singletons, with roughly 0.08% in the top ten. The sequenced sample consisted of CD4+ T cells from PBMCs. The V gene is TRBV3-1, the J gene TRBJ2-6; a weak D match, TRBD1 (6 bases). The source of this sequence is a human donor with Susac syndrome. The CDR3 region has the DNA TGTGCCAGCACTTACAGGGTCTCTGGGGCCAACGTCCTGACTTTC. Translation: CASTYRVSGANVLTF.